The 2 T cell receptor beta chains listed next were all sequenced from one sample in a study of blood T cell repertoires in COVID-19. The repertoire was sequenced with immunoSEQ multiplex PCR; TCRdb's copy has only in-frame clones and lacks some. In the table there are about 260,000 clones, about 90% of which are singletons. Sequencing was done on a sample of peripheral blood. Every receptor here comes from a woman in her twenties or thirties with COVID-19, enrolled during active disease.

V gene TRBV5-1 combines with J gene TRBJ2-5; perhaps TRBD2 as D (5 bases). The CDR3 loop spans 15 amino acids. Between the trimmed V and J ends, which lost 2 bases and 5 bases, there was a span of 16 bases. Germline loops: CDR1 SGHRS, CDR2 YFSETQ. The CDR3 region is CASSFTSQGWETQYF. Written as DNA, the CDR3 is TGCGCCAGCAGCTTTACTAGTCAAGGATGGGAGACCCAGTACTTC.

This sequence joins TRBV7-9 and TRBJ2-3; D gene uncertain. Germline CDR1 reads SEHNR; CDR2 reads FQNEAQ (reference sequence). CDR3 length: 13 amino acids. V lost 1 base and J lost 5, with 7 bases in between. The CDR3 DNA reads as TGTGCCAGCAGCTTAGTTCGGTTAGATACGCAGTATTTT. Translated: CASSLVRLDTQYF.